This T cell receptor (beta chain) appears in the sequencing data of a study of blood T cell repertoires in COVID-19. Study overall: Spain, Italy and the United States supplied samples that represented acute and convalescent COVID-19. Sources were T cells, B-cell-depleted T cells, or PBMCs; the material itself was cDNA or gDNA.

V was clipped by 0 bases and J by 0 bases, with 9 bases between them. The CDR3 loop spans 17 amino acids. The germline CDR1 and CDR2 sequences are LGHNA and YNFKEQ. Authors' data handling: Using reference gene primer amplification, nucleated cell counts were estimated. Libraries were prepared by immunoSEQ multiplex PCR; TCRdb keeps only in-frame clonotypes and omits some of them. Clone size and V and J calls were adopted from that table, with D and trimming inferred from the DNA. The sample contains 230,000 or so clones, more than 85% of which appear only once. The sequence was collected from a man between 35 and 55 years old with active or convalescent COVID-19. The specimen sequenced was peripheral blood. V is TRBV4-2 and J is TRBJ1-6, with D hard to call. CDR3 DNA sequence: TGTGCCAGCAGCCAAGACCCGGGTCTCTCCTATAATTCACCCCTCCACTTT. Protein product: CASSQDPGLSYNSPLHF.